This T cell receptor (beta chain) comes out of a study of blood T cell repertoires in COVID-19. Study in general: The origin of the acute and convalescent COVID-19 samples was the United States, Italy and Spain.

Produced via immunoSEQ multiplex PCR; TCRdb's table is partial and in-frame only. The table lists some 290,000 clones, about nine tenths of them singletons. Followed longitudinally, the Seattle patients had been enrolled during active infection. Germline V gene sequence: CDR1 SGHNT, CDR2 YYREEE (reference sequence). CDR3 length: 16 amino acids. After removal of 4 bases from V and 5 bases from J, the junction contained 6 bases not matched to a gene. This receptor was taken from a woman aged 25-40 years with COVID-19, enrolled during active disease. The chain has TRBV5-4 and TRBJ2-5; TRBD2 agrees at 15 bases. The sequencing sample was made of peripheral blood. For the CDR3, the DNA is TGTGCCAGCAGCCGGACTAGCGGGAGGGCCGGGGAGACCCAGTACTTC. It is translated as CASSRTSGRAGETQYF.